These 28 T cell receptor beta chains came from one sample sequenced in a study of blood T cells in healthy people across ages. For the second PCR, which ran for 7 to 11 cycles, a sample-barcoded 5' primer and a J-beta primer mix were used. MiXCR was run by TCRdb on the 5' RACE reads, yielding one entry per CDR3 protein. Found here are about 1.4 million distinct CDR3 sequences, approximately 59% of them singletons; the top ten hold over 5%. Sequenced: blood. Receptor source: a man aged 18 to 30 in good health.

This chain uses TRBV9 with TRBJ1-2, with D perhaps matching TRBD1 (6 bases). Per the germline V gene, CDR1 is SGDLS and CDR2 is YYNGEE. Trimming removed 5 bases from V and 4 bases from J, with 21 bases in between. This CDR3 is built from 16 residues. The CDR3 sequence: CASSHPSAGAIYGYTF. Here the CDR3 DNA reads TGTGCCAGCAGTCATCCTTCAGCGGGGGCCATCTATGGCTACACCTTC.

The chain carries TRBV5-6 and TRBJ2-1, with no clear D. Between the trimmed V and J ends, which lost 4 bases and 3 bases, there was a span of 14 bases. CDR1 is SGHDT, CDR2 YYEEEE, per germline. This CDR3 is 15 amino acids long. The CDR3 loop reads CASSLGGSVYNEQFF. CDR3 in DNA: TGTGCCAGCAGCCTGGGCGGCAGCGTCTACAATGAGCAGTTCTTC.

The CDR3 bases are TGTGCCAGCAGCTTTTTCGGCAGAACGGGGGAGCAGTACTTC. Translating gives CASSFFGRTGEQYF. V is TRBV7-2 and J is TRBJ2-5; D might be TRBD2 (6 bases). CDR3 length: 14 amino acids. Germline loops: CDR1 SGHTA, CDR2 FQGNSA. Trimming removed 3 bases at V and 11 bases at J, with 19 bases between.

V gene TRBV2 combines with J gene TRBJ1-4; TRBD1 agrees at 7 bases. V shed 6 bases and J 7 bases; nucleotides not matched to a gene: 5. CDR3 length: 13 amino acids. The V gene's germline CDR1 is SNHLY and CDR2 FYNNEI. The CDR3 loop is CASSDRAVEKLFF. The DNA of the CDR3 is TGTGCCAGCAGCGACAGGGCCGTTGAAAAACTGTTTTTT.

The V call is TRBV6-5, the J call TRBJ2-7; D unresolved. This CDR3 has 14 residues. Trimming shortened V by 2 bases and J by 1 base, and 9 bases separated the two germline ends. Germline lookup yields CDR1 MNHEY and CDR2 SVGAGI. CDR3 in DNA: TGTGCCAGCAGTTACCTAGAGGAGTCCTACGAGCAGTACTTC. As protein: CASSYLEESYEQYF.

The chain is built from TRBV25-1 and TRBJ2-7; D is uncertain. The V and J ends lost 1 base and 1 base respectively, with 5 bases between them. The CDR3 is made up of 13 amino acids. CDR1 MGHDK and CDR2 SYGVNS come from the germline V gene. The CDR3 DNA follows: TGTGCCAGCAGTGAATGGTCTTCCTACGAGCAGTACTTC. Its translation: CASSEWSSYEQYF.

The rearrangement joins TRBV20-1 to TRBJ2-1, with 7 bases identical to TRBD2. The V and J ends lost 6 bases and 6 bases, in that order; junction bases with no gene match: 14. The germline gives CDR1 DFQATT, CDR2 SNEGSKA (reference sequence). The CDR3 is 15 amino acids. Here the CDR3 reads CSAPGGGRFTNEQFF. The CDR3 DNA reads as TGCAGTGCCCCGGGGGGTGGGAGGTTCACCAATGAGCAGTTCTTC.

The chain carries TRBV5-1 and TRBJ2-1; 8 bases line up with TRBD2. From germline, CDR1 is SGHRS and CDR2 YFSETQ. This CDR3 spans 15 amino acids. The V and J ends lost 0 bases and 4 bases, in that order; junction bases with no gene match: 3. CDR3 sequence (DNA): TGCGCCAGCAGCTTGGGACTAGCGCAGTACAATGAGCAGTTCTTC. Translation gives CASSLGLAQYNEQFF.

The chain couples TRBV12-5 to TRBJ2-1; D gene ambiguous. Germline-derived CDR1 and CDR2 are LGHNT and FRNRAP. Trimming stripped 7 bases from V and 0 bases from J, with 10 bases between. The CDR3 loop spans 14 amino acids. The CDR3 loop reads CASEGYYSYNEQFF. The DNA of the CDR3 is TGTGCTAGTGAGGGCTACTACTCCTACAATGAGCAGTTCTTC.

The chain uses TRBV20-1 and TRBJ2-7; TRBD2 might be the D (6 bases). V was clipped by 5 bases and J by 2 bases, with 19 bases between them. This CDR3 has 15 amino acids. Germline V gene sequence: CDR1 DFQATT, CDR2 SNEGSKA (reference sequence). This chain's CDR3 is CSAPTPGGWPYEQYF. CDR3 nucleotide sequence: TGCAGTGCTCCTACCCCTGGGGGGTGGCCCTACGAGCAGTACTTC.

Here the CDR3 reads CASSSGTNPTGELFF. The DNA of the CDR3 is TGTGCCAGCAGCTCCGGGACCAATCCTACCGGGGAGCTGTTTTTT. The gene calls are TRBV13 and TRBJ2-2; tentatively, D is TRBD1 or TRBD2 (5 bases each). The ends were cut back, 4 bases at V and 5 bases at J, with 14 bases in the middle. The germline CDR1 and CDR2 sequences are PRHDT and FYEKMQ (reference sequence). The CDR3 is 15 amino acids.

In the case of this clonotype: A junction end diverges from the germline sequence, so it may reflect a read error. DNA of the CDR3: TGCGGCGTTGGGGGTAGCGGGGGGGCTAAAGAGACCCAGTACTTC. It translates to CGVGGSGGAKETQYF. The chain links TRBV29-1 to TRBJ2-5; 11 bases align to TRBD2. The CDR3 totals 15 residues. Germline values: CDR1 SQVTM, CDR2 ANQGSEA.

This clonotype was observed once. The gene calls are TRBV20-1 and TRBJ2-1; 12 bases line up with TRBD2. The CDR3 contains 12 residues. Germline CDR1 DFQATT, CDR2 SNEGSKA (reference sequence). V lost 4 bases, J lost 10 bases, and 2 bases stayed unmatched. The CDR3, as DNA: TGCAGTGCTACCACTAGCGGGGGGGAGCAGTTCTTC. Residues: CSATTSGGEQFF.

This clonotype appeared a few times. The V call is TRBV4-1, the J call TRBJ2-1; maybe TRBD2 (5 bases). CDR1 is MGHRA and CDR2 is YSYEKL in the germline V gene. The CDR3 has 15 amino acids. V gave up 3 bases and J gave up 7 bases, with 16 bases separating them. The CDR3 sequence: CASSHPPDRENEQFF. The CDR3 nucleotides read TGCGCCAGCAGCCACCCCCCTGATCGGGAAAATGAGCAGTTCTTC.

This chain joins TRBV29-1 and TRBJ2-1; D might be TRBD1 (6 bases). Germline lookup yields CDR1 SQVTM and CDR2 ANQGSEA. Trimming cost V 1 base and J 6 bases, with 10 bases left between them. The CDR3 totals 13 residues. The CDR3 region has the DNA TGCAGCGTTGAAGGGACAGTCAGCAATGAGCAGTTCTTC. Its protein is CSVEGTVSNEQFF.

The J gene is TRBJ2-3, the V gene TRBV6-6; 9 bases are shared with TRBD2. The junction had 7 bases not matched to a gene; V was cut back by 6 bases and J by 0 bases. CDR3 size: 16 residues. CDR1 MNHNY and CDR2 SVGAGI come from the germline V gene (reference sequence). The CDR3 region is CASRGGTSRSTDTQYF. CDR3 nucleotide sequence: TGTGCCAGCAGGGGGGGGACTAGCAGAAGCACAGATACGCAGTATTTT.

V and J are TRBV20-1 and TRBJ2-6; D is unclear. Trimming removed 3 bases from V and 0 bases from J, with 9 bases in between. This CDR3 is built from 15 residues. Germline values: CDR1 DFQATT, CDR2 SNEGSKA (reference sequence). CDR3 DNA sequence: TGCAGTGCTAGGCCAGCCCGCTCTGGGGCCAACGTCCTGACTTTC. Protein product: CSARPARSGANVLTF.

As to this clonotype: Germline and junction disagree at one end, which may indicate a read error. The gene calls are TRBV12-5 and TRBJ1-2; D gene ambiguous. Germline V gene lookup returns CDR1 LGHNT and CDR2 FRNRAP. This CDR3 region has 15 residues. CDR3 loop: CASALGVSANYSYTF. The CDR3 coding sequence is TGTGCTAGTGCCCTTGGGGTATCCGCTAACTATAGCTACACCTTC.

The chain uses TRBV29-1 and TRBJ2-7; 8 nucleotides align to TRBD1. J lost 3 bases, V lost 4 bases, and 8 bases had no gene match. CDR1 SQVTM and CDR2 ANQGSEA come from the germline V gene. This CDR3 region has 14 residues. The CDR3 DNA follows: TGCAGCGTTGCTCGTGGGACAGGAGACTACGAGCAGTACTTC. Translating gives CSVARGTGDYEQYF.

This chain connects TRBV25-1 to TRBJ1-6, with D unclear. From germline, CDR1 is MGHDK and CDR2 SYGVNS. Trimming removed 1 base at V and 2 bases at J, with 9 bases between. The CDR3 is 16 residues long. In DNA form, the CDR3 reads TGTGCCAGCAGTGAATTTCTTGGGGCCTATAATTCACCCCTCCACTTT. Translating it yields CASSEFLGAYNSPLHF.

V is TRBV4-3 and J is TRBJ1-5; D perhaps matches TRBD1 (5 bases). Germline V gene lookup returns CDR1 LGHNA and CDR2 YSLEER. The CDR3 spans 17 residues. V lost 0 bases, J lost 0 bases, and 12 bases lay in between. CDR3 DNA: TGCGCCAGCAGCCAAGATTGGGCAGGGAATAGCAATCAGCCCCAGCATTTT. Protein sequence: CASSQDWAGNSNQPQHF.

This clonotype was counted between two and nine times. The chain recombines TRBV28 with TRBJ2-5; D may be TRBD2 (7 bases). The CDR3 runs 15 residues. Germline CDR1 reads MDHEN; CDR2 reads SYDVKM. V lost 7 bases, J lost 2 bases, and 17 bases lay in between. The CDR3 protein is CASKPLGGAQETQYF. The DNA of the CDR3 is TGTGCCAGCAAGCCGCTTGGGGGGGCACAAGAGACCCAGTACTTC.

A word on this clonotype: One junction end does not reproduce the germline sequence, and a read error may be involved. V is TRBV12-3 or TRBV12-4 and J is TRBJ2-1; perhaps TRBD2 as D (5 bases). The CDR3 is 14 amino acids. The CDR3 DNA sequence: TGTGTCAGCAGCGAGGGCTTAACCTACAATGAGCAGTTCTTC. Protein product: CVSSEGLTYNEQFF.

This clonotype has at least ten counts. V is TRBV20-1 and J is TRBJ2-7; possibly TRBD2 for D (6 bases). V lost 5 bases and J lost 2, with 19 bases in between. The V gene's germline CDR1 is DFQATT and CDR2 SNEGSKA (reference sequence). This CDR3 is 15 amino acids long. The CDR3 region is CSARESRDGPYEQYF. For the CDR3, the DNA is TGCAGTGCTCGGGAGTCCCGGGACGGTCCCTACGAGCAGTACTTC.

The chain has TRBV4-1 and TRBJ2-6; D gene uncertain. The CDR3 extends over 14 amino acids. With 2 bases removed from V and 4 bases from J, the gap between germline ends came to 6 bases. Per germline, CDR1 MGHRA and CDR2 YSYEKL. CDR3 in amino acids: CASSQPAGANVLTF. In DNA form, the CDR3 reads TGCGCCAGCAGCCAACCGGCCGGGGCCAACGTCCTGACTTTC.

The rearrangement joins TRBV7-2 to TRBJ2-3; D possibly uses TRBD1 or TRBD2 (6 bases each). This CDR3 spans 15 amino acids. Trimming took off 5 bases at V and 5 bases at J, with 17 bases between the two ends. Germline CDR1 is SGHTA and CDR2 is FQGNSA. DNA of the CDR3: TGTGCCAGCAGCCGAAGGAGGGGGGCCGAAGATACGCAGTATTTT. It translates to CASSRRRGAEDTQYF.

This clonotype was detected only a few times. The chain recombines TRBV2 with TRBJ2-1; D uncertain. Germline V gene data show CDR1 as SNHLY and CDR2 as FYNNEI. V lost 7 bases, J lost 4 bases, and 14 bases lay in between. The CDR3 runs 14 residues. The CDR3 sequence is CASIEGLGYNEQFF. Written as DNA, the CDR3 is TGTGCCAGCATAGAAGGGCTAGGGTACAATGAGCAGTTCTTC.

In the case of this clonotype: One end of the junction does not line up with germline, which may come from a read error. The V gene is TRBV6-4, the J gene TRBJ2-1, with D maybe TRBD2 (5 bases). This CDR3 has 20 amino acids. Germline CDR1 and CDR2: MRHNA and SNTAGT. The CDR3 loop reads CVSSDYFPFYRGAPHNEQFF. CDR3 DNA sequence: TGTGTCAGCAGTGACTATTTTCCGTTTTATAGAGGAGCCCCCCACAATGAGCAGTTCTTC.